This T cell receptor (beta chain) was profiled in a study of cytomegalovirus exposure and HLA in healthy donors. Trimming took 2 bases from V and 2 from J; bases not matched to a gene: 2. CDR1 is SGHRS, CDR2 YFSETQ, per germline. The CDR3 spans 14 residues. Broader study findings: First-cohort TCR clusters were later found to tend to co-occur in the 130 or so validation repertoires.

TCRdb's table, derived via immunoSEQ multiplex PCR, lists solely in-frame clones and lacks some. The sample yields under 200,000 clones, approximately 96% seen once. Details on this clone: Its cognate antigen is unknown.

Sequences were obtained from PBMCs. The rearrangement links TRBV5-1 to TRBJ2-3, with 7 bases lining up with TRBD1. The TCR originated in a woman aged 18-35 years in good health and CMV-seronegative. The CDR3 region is CASSLDRVTDTQYF. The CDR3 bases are TGCGCCAGCAGCTTAGACAGGGTCACAGATACGCAGTATTTT.